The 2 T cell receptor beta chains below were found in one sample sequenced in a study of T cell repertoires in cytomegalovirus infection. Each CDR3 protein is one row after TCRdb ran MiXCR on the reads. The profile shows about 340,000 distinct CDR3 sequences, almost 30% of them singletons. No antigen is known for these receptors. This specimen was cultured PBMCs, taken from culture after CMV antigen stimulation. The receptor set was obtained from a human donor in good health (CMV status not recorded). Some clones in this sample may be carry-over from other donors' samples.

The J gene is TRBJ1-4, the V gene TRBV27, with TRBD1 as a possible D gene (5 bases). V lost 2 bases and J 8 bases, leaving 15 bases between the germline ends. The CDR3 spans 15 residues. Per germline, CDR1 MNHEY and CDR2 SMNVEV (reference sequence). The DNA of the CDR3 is TGTGCCAGCAGTTTAAGTGGAGGGGAAGAAGAAAAACTGTTTTTT. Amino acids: CASSLSGGEEEKLFF. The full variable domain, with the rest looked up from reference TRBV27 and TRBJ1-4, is EAQVTQNPRYLITVTGKKLTVTCSQNMNHEYMSWYRQDPGLGLRQIYYSMNVEVTDKGDVPEGYKVSRKEKRNFPLILESPSPNQTSLYFCASSLSGGEEEKLFFGSGTQLSVL.

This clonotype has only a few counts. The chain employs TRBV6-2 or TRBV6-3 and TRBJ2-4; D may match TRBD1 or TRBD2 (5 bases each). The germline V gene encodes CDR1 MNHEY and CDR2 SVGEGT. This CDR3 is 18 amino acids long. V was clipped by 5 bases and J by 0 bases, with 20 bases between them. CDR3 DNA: TGTGCCAGCAGTGACCCCGGGACCCTCGGTCTAGCCAAAAACATTCAGTACTTC. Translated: CASSDPGTLGLAKNIQYF.